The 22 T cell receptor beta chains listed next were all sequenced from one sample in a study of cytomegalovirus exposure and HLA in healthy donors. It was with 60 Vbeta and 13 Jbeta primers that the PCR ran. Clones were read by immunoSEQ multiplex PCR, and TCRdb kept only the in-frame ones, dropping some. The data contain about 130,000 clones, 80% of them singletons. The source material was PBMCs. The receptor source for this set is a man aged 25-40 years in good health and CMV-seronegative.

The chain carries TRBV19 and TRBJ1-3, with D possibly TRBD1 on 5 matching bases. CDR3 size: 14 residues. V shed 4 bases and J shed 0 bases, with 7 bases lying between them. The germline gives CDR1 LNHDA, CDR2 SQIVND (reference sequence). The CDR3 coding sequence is TGTGCCAGTAGTACAGGGTCCTCTGGAAACACCATATATTTT. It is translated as CASSTGSSGNTIYF.

CDR3 nucleotides: TGTGCCAGTAGACCCGACCCCTGGACAGGGGGCAGGACAGATACGCAGTATTTT. This codes for CASRPDPWTGGRTDTQYF. V gene TRBV19 combines with J gene TRBJ2-3; 11 bases align to TRBD1. This CDR3 is 18 amino acids long. The V segment lost 6 bases and the J segment 3 bases; nucleotides outside the gene matches: 14. The germline V gene encodes CDR1 LNHDA and CDR2 SQIVND (reference sequence). Based on the CDR3 plus reference TRBV19 and TRBJ2-3, the full variable domain is DGGITQSPKYLFRKEGQNVTLSCEQNLNHDAMYWYRQDPGQGLRLIYYSQIVNDFQKGDIAEGYSVSREKKESFPLTVTSAQKNPTAFYLCASRPDPWTGGRTDTQYFGPGTRLTVL.

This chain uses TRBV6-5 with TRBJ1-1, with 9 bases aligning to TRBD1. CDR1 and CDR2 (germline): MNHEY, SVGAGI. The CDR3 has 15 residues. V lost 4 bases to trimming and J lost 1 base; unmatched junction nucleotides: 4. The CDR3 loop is CASSWPGQGNTEAFF. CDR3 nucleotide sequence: TGTGCCAGCAGTTGGCCGGGACAGGGGAACACTGAAGCTTTCTTT.

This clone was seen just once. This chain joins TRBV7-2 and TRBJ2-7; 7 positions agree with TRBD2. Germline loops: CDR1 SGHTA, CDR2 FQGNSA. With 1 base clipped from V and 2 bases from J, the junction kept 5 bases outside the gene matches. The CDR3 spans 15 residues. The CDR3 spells CASSLERGLPYEQYF. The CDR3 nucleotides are TGTGCCAGCAGCTTAGAGCGGGGTTTGCCCTACGAGCAGTACTTC.

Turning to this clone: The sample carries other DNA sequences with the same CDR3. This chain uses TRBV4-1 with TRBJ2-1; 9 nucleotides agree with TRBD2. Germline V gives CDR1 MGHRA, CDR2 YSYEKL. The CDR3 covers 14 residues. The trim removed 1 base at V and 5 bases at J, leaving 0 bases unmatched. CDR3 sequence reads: CASSQGLADNEQFF. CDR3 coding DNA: TGCGCCAGCAGCCAAGGACTAGCGGACAATGAGCAGTTCTTC.

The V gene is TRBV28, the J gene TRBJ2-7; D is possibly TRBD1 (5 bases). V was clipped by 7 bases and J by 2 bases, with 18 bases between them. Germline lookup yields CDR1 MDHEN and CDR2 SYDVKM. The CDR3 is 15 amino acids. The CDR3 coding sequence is TGTGCCAGCATTCATCTAAGGGGCAGTACCTACGAGCAGTACTTC. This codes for CASIHLRGSTYEQYF. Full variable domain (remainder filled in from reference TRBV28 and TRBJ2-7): DVKVTQSSRYLVKRTGEKVFLECVQDMDHENMFWYRQDPGLGLRLIYFSYDVKMKEKGDIPEGYSVSREKKERFSLILESASTNQTSMYLCASIHLRGSTYEQYFGPGTRLTVT.

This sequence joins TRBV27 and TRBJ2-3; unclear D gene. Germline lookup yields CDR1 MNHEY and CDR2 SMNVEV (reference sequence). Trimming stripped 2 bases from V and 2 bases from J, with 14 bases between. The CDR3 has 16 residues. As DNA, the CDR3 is TGTGCCAGCAGTTTAGACTCTCCGCTTACCACAGATACGCAGTATTTT. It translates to CASSLDSPLTTDTQYF.

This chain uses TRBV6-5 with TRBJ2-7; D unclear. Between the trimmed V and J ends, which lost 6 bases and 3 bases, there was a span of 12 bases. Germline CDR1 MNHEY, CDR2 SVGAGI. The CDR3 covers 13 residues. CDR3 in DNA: TGTGCCAGCAGCCTCAGCGATAACTACGAGCAGTACTTC. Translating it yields CASSLSDNYEQYF.

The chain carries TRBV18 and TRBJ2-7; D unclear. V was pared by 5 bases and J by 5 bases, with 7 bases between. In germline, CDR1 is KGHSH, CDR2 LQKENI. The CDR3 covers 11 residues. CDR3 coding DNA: TGTGCCAGCTCAACAGAACACGAGCAGTACTTC. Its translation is CASSTEHEQYF.

The CDR3 loop is CASSYGQINTEAFF. The CDR3, as DNA: TGTGCCAGCAGTTACGGGCAAATAAACACTGAAGCTTTCTTT. This chain uses TRBV6-6 with TRBJ1-1; D not certain. V was shortened by 2 bases and J by 2 bases, with 9 bases between the two germline ends. The germline V gene has CDR1 MNHNY and CDR2 SVGAGI (reference sequence). CDR3 length: 14 residues.

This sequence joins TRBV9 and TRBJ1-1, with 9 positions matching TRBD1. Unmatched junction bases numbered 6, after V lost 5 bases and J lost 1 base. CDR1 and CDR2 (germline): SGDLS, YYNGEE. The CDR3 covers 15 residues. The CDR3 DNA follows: TGTGCCAGCAGTCTTACAGGGGGCGCGAACACTGAAGCTTTCTTT. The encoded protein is CASSLTGGANTEAFF.

CDR3 nucleotides: TGCGCCAGCAGCCAAGCAGAGGCCAGGGGGTTGGATCAGCCCCAGCATTTT. It is translated as CASSQAEARGLDQPQHF. This chain connects TRBV4-1 to TRBJ1-5; 7 bases fit TRBD1. Trimming took 1 base from V and 5 from J; bases not matched to a gene: 11. The CDR3 has 17 residues. Per germline, CDR1 MGHRA and CDR2 YSYEKL.

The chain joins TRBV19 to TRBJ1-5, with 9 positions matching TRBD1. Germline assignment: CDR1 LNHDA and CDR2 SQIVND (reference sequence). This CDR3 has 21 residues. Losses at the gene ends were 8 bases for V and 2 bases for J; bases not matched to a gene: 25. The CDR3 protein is CASFNRRTAQGAVLGNQPQHF. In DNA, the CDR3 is TGTGCCAGTTTTAACCGGCGGACTGCACAGGGGGCGGTTTTGGGCAATCAGCCCCAGCATTTT.

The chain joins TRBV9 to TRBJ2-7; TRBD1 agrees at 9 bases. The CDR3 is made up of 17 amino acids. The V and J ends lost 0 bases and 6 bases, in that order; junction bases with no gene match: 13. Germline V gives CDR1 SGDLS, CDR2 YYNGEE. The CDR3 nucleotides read TGTGCCAGCAGCGTAGAACAGGGGGCGCCTAATAGGGCCGAGCAGTACTTC. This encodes CASSVEQGAPNRAEQYF. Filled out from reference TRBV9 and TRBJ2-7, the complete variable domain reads DSGVTQTPKHLITATGQRVTLRCSPRSGDLSVYWYQQSLDQGLQFLIQYYNGEERAKGNILERFSAQQFPDLHSELNLSSLELGDSALYFCASSVEQGAPNRAEQYFGPGTRLTVT.

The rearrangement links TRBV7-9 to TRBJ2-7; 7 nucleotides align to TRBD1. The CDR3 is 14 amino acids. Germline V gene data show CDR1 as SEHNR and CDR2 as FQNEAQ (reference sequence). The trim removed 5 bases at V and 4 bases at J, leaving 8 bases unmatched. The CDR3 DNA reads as TGTGCCAGCAGCCCCTGGGACAGAAAGTACGAGCAGTACTTC. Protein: CASSPWDRKYEQYF.

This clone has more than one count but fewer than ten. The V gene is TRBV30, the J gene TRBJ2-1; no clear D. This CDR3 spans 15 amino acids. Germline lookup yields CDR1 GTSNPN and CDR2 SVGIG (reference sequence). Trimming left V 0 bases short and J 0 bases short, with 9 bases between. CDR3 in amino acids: CAWSVVLGSYNEQFF. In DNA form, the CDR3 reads TGTGCCTGGAGTGTGGTACTCGGCTCCTACAATGAGCAGTTCTTC.

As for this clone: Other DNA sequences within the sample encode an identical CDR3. CDR3 bases: TGTGCCAGCAGTTTTGGTTGGGGCAGGGTGGTTCAGCCCCAGCATTTT. Translation gives CASSFGWGRVVQPQHF. This chain uses TRBV28 with TRBJ1-5; possibly TRBD1 for D (5 bases). Germline V gene data show CDR1 as MDHEN and CDR2 as SYDVKM. The germline V and J ends were trimmed by 3 bases and 6 bases, with 18 bases remaining between them. The CDR3 runs to 16 residues.

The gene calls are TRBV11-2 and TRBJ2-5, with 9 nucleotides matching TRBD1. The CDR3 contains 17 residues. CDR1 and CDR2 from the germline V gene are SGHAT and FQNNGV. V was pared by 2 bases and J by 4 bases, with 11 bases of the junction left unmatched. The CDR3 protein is CASSLNGRQGVRETQYF. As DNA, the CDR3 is TGTGCCAGCAGCTTAAACGGGCGACAGGGGGTGAGAGAGACCCAGTACTTC.

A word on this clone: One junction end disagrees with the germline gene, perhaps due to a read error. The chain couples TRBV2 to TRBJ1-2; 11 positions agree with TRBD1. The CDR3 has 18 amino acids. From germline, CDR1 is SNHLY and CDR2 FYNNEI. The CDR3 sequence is CASSWNPGQGGWDYGYPF. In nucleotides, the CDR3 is TGTGCCAGCAGTTGGAATCCGGGACAGGGGGGATGGGACTATGGCTACCCCTTC.

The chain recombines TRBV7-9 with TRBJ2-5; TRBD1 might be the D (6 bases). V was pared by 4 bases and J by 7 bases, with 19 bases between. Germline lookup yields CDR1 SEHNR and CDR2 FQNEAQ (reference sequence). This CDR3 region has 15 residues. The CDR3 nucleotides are TGTGCCAGCAGCTCCGTCTTGAGGGGGATGTGGACCCAGTACTTC. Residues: CASSSVLRGMWTQYF.

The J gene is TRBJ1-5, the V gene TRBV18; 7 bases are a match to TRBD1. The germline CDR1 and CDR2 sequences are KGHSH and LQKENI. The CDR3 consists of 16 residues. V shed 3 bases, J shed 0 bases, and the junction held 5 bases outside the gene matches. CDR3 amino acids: CASSPYTGDSNQPQHF. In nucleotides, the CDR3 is TGTGCCAGCTCACCCTATACAGGGGATAGCAATCAGCCCCAGCATTTT.

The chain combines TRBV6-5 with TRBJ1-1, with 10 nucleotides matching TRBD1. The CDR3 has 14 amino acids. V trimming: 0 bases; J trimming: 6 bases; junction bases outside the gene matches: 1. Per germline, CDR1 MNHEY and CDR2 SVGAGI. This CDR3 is CASSYSDRGPEAFF. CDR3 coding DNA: TGTGCCAGCAGTTACTCAGACAGGGGGCCTGAAGCTTTCTTT.